This T cell receptor beta chain appears in the sequencing data of a study of blood T cell repertoires in COVID-19. Trimming took 5 bases from V and 6 from J, leaving 13 bases between them. Per the germline V gene, CDR1 is KGHSH and CDR2 is LQKENI. The CDR3 totals 13 residues. Libraries were prepared by immunoSEQ multiplex PCR; TCRdb keeps only in-frame clonotypes and omits some of them. The sample lists 450,000 to 500,000 clones; approximately 83% were seen once. The genes are TRBV18 and TRBJ1-2; a weak D match, TRBD1 (6 bases). The TCR sequence derives from a human donor in a cohort sampled during active COVID-19. The sequenced material came from peripheral blood. CDR3 sequence (DNA): TGTGCCAGCTCAGCAGGCAGGGGAGATGGCTACACCTTC. This sequence encodes CASSAGRGDGYTF.